Listed here are 2 T cell receptor beta chains from one sample, sequenced in a study of early T cells in non-severe SARS-CoV-2 infection. In TCRdb, the 5' RACE reads were re-called with MiXCR into one record per CDR3 protein. The repertoire holds some 30,000 distinct CDR3 sequences, around 6% seen once, with 10% to 15% in the top ten. Sequences were obtained from whole blood. These receptors were obtained from an adult who was a healthcare worker with PCR-confirmed SARS-CoV-2 infection or an uninfected control (not recorded which).

This clonotype has ten or more counts. V usage is TRBV11-2 and J usage is TRBJ2-5; no reliable D call. V gave up 5 bases and J gave up 2 bases, with 12 bases separating them. The germline gives CDR1 SGHAT, CDR2 FQNNGV. The CDR3 has 14 residues. CDR3: CASSTSNPQETQYF. CDR3 sequence (DNA): TGTGCCAGCAGCACAAGCAACCCTCAAGAGACCCAGTACTTC.

This clonotype came up many times. The chain is built from TRBV6-1 and TRBJ2-1; D is uncertain. The CDR3 loop spans 15 amino acids. Between the trimmed V and J ends, which lost 4 bases and 0 bases, there was a span of 10 bases. Germline V gene sequence: CDR1 MNHNS, CDR2 SASEGT. CDR3 nucleotide sequence: TGTGCCAGCAGTGTCGACTCGAGCTCCTACAATGAGCAGTTCTTC. As protein: CASSVDSSSYNEQFF.